This T cell receptor (beta chain) was obtained from a study of post-analysis software for immune sequencing data. Sequencing libraries made from TCR beta cDNA carried unique molecular identifiers. TCRdb called the PCR reads again in MiXCR, with one record for every CDR3 protein. The sample lists about 540,000 distinct CDR3 sequences, 30% to 40% occurring once. Overall study findings and caveats: In patients, roughly 5 TRBV segments were more frequent than in controls, with TRBV5-6, TRBV5-1 and TRBV20-1 among them. Under the F measure, samples that were prepared in one batch clustered strongly together. Normalized Chao1 diversity was significantly lower in multiple sclerosis patients than in controls.

In the case of this clonotype: Its antigen is not known.

Germline CDR1 and CDR2: SGHRS and YFSETQ. The CDR3 contains 15 residues. The V gene end was trimmed by 5 bases and the J gene end by 4 bases; junction bases not matched to a gene: 4. The sequence came from a girl between 2 and 17 years old with multiple sclerosis. The chain recombines TRBV5-1 with TRBJ2-1, with TRBD2 matching 12 bases. The sequencing sample was made of blood. As DNA, the CDR3 is TGCGCCAGCAGTACTAGCGGGGGGTCGTACAATGAGCAGTTCTTC. Its translation: CASSTSGGSYNEQFF. Full variable domain (outside the CDR3, taken from reference TRBV5-1 and TRBJ2-1): KAGVTQTPRYLIKTRGQQVTLSCSPISGHRSVSWYQQTPGQGLQFLFEYFSETQRNKGNFPGRFSGRQFSNSRSEMNVSTLELGDSALYLCASSTSGGSYNEQFFGPGTRLTVL.